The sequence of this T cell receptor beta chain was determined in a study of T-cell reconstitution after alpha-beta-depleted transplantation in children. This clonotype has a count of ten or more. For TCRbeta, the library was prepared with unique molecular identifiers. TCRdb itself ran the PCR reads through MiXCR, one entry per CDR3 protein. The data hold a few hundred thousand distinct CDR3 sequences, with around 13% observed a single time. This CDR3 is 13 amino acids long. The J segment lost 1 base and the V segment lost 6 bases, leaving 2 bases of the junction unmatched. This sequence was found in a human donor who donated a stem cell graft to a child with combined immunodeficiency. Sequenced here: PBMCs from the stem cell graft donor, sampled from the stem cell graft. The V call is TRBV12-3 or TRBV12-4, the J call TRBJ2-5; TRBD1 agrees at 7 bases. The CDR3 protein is CASRWTGQETQYF. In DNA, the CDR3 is TGTGCCAGCAGGTGGACAGGCCAAGAGACCCAGTACTTC.